This T cell receptor beta chain was obtained from a study of cytomegalovirus exposure and HLA in healthy donors. CDR1 SGHRS and CDR2 YFSETQ come from the germline V gene. The CDR3 is 18 residues long. The V and J ends lost 4 bases and 0 bases, in that order; junction bases with no gene match: 11. Both 60 Vbeta primers and 13 Jbeta primers went into the PCR. This table comes from immunoSEQ multiplex PCR, and its TCRdb copy is limited to in-frame clones, with some not included. In the table there are about 130,000 clones, approximately 10% of which are singletons. Overall study results and limits: The listing of some 170 TCR beta chains classed them as cytomegalovirus-associated. By HLA locus, TCR association rates varied in a later analysis, with DRB1 showing the most and HLA-C the fewest.

This clone was observed a few times. Its antigen is not identified. The specimen sequenced was PBMCs. The chain couples TRBV5-1 to TRBJ2-3; 10 bases align to TRBD2. This clonotype originated in a woman in her 40s in good health and CMV-seropositive. The CDR3 spells CASSSSAGGLVSTDTQYF. The CDR3 nucleotides read TGCGCCAGCAGCAGCTCAGCGGGGGGGCTCGTAAGCACAGATACGCAGTATTTT.